The TCR beta chain described here comes from a study of T cell responses to AZD1222 COVID-19 vaccine. The assay was immunoSEQ multiplex PCR, and TCRdb's table has in-frame clones only and misses some. The data show approximately 150,000 clones, 90% to 95% seen once. V shed 5 bases and J 4 bases; nucleotides not matched to a gene: 6. CDR1 SGHVS and CDR2 FQNEAQ come from the germline V gene. This CDR3 contains 15 residues. The source material was peripheral blood, sampled 28 days after the second AZD1222 dose. This receptor was obtained from an adult who received the AZD1222 COVID-19 vaccine. V is TRBV7-8 and J is TRBJ1-3; 9 bases agree with TRBD1. In DNA, the CDR3 is TGTGCCAGCAGCCCGAGGACAGGGGAGGGAAACACCATATATTTT. Protein: CASSPRTGEGNTIYF.